This TCR beta chain is from a study of cytomegalovirus exposure and HLA in healthy donors (dated by TCRdb to about 2017). About the full investigation: In an earlier analysis of under 600 of the donors, 250 to 300 Gb of sequence data and roughly 100 million unique TCR beta sequences from roughly 200 million T cells were reported. In a later analysis, previously published TCR beta repertoires from 500 to 750 donors were re-analyzed and high-resolution HLA genotyping was added so that TCR occurrence patterns could be studied. An early release that covered fewer than 800 HLA-typed donors contained approximately 300 gigabases of sequencing data and approximately 85 million unique TCR sequences. Of the roughly 420 genotyped donors, less than 90% were placed in the genetic ancestry cluster associated with self-reported Caucasian donors. The study used immunosequencing to profile the T cell repertoires of more than 650 subjects and linked those repertoires to cytomegalovirus serostatus. A later genetic analysis used genome-wide SNP genotypes for about 55% of the 666 donors, treating that subset as a discovery cohort. Alongside the repertoire data, information on donor age, sex, ethnicity and CMV serostatus was compiled. HLA typing covered class I and class II loci at four-digit resolution. Every repertoire in the discovery cohort had been generated on one and the same sequencing platform. The study aimed to test whether signatures of past pathogen exposure could be identified by cataloging public T cell receptors. In addition to the first cohort of roughly 670 subjects, a separate validation cohort of 120 different subjects was used. Among several hundred genotyped donors of the cohort, an average of approximately 220,000 unique TCR beta nucleotide sequences was sequenced per donor, of which about 19% were non-productive. To decide whether each TCR beta V gene segment behaved as functional or pseudogenic, an earlier analysis of over 500 of the donors relied on high-throughput TCR beta sequencing. Rather than drawing on any new phenotypic data, the later analysis identified candidate immune exposures from TCR beta sequences and the way those sequences occurred across donors. High-throughput TCR immunosequencing, statistical association of individual TCRs with disease status, and machine learning were combined to predict cytomegalovirus infection status. Because of strong linkage in the cohort, four or five DR-DQ haplotypes were treated as single units for association and clustering. The number of donors typed differed by locus, with about 629-630 for A, B, C, DRB1 and DQB1, 522 for DQA1, approximately 580 for DPA1, and roughly 450 for DPB1. On the study overall, not on this receptor specifically: In a later analysis, several top co-occurrence clusters were reported to appear linked to parvovirus B19, influenza, CMV and Epstein-Barr virus. A group of highly shared sequence variants was considered likely to be a technical artifact of the sequencing pipeline. When HLA alleles, especially DR and DQ, strongly co-occurred, attributing TCR associations to individual alleles was difficult. Across donors, most TCR sequences were observed very rarely, whereas some public TCRs were present in many individuals. Linkage disequilibrium might explain the correlated functional status among segregating V segments, but an unknown experimental factor could not be ruled out. A later analysis found that HLA-associated TCR beta chains were more clonally expanded and had lower generation probabilities than equally common non-associated chains. A further reported finding was that TCR beta sequences accurately predicted the HLA-A and HLA-B alleles for most subjects in the first cohort. Sequencing depth was assumed to be roughly uniform across donors in the presence/absence analyses, though that assumption may not hold. In a later genetic analysis, a missense DCLRE1C variant was associated with V-gene and J-gene trimming of TCR beta chains, and the association was replicated in an independent cohort. Broadly in line with IMGT annotations, most TCR beta V segments showed up in productive rearrangements about 87% or about 30% of the time in an earlier analysis of around 550 of the donors. The study gave a list of about 170 TCR beta chains associated with cytomegalovirus. According to a later analysis, most CMV-associated TCR beta chains appeared to be HLA-restricted, and the HLA associations seemed to be driven largely by CMV exposure. This cohort had only TCR beta chains sequenced, and the lack of alpha or paired-chain data limited which features could be detected. A later analysis found that TCR association rates varied across HLA loci, with DRB1 alleles showing the most associated TCRs and HLA-C alleles the fewest. The only immune exposure information available for the cohort was CMV serostatus. Cytomegalovirus status was reported to be diagnosed by the classifier with high specificity and sensitivity in both the original and validation cohorts. In vitro tests confirmed that a few of the cytomegalovirus-associated TCR beta chains recognize cytomegalovirus antigens. According to a later genetic analysis, donors in an Asian-associated ancestry cluster had fewer N-insertions in productive TCRs than the roughly 660-donor mean. The authors suggested that the approach could potentially be generalized to other disease states and immunological phenotypes. Roughly 17 rarely observed V segments, including chromosome 9 orphons, were excluded from the earlier analysis of almost 600 of the donors because counts were too low. Because HLA typing was unavailable for some donors at each locus, only the typed subset was used in association tests. Specific HLA alleles were associated with about 17,000 TCR beta sequences at a false discovery rate of 0.05 in a later analysis.

The cohort consisted of 600 or so healthy bone marrow donors. Cohort members were all nominally healthy when sampled, although unrecorded immune exposures were likely present. The donor was CMV seropositive and was included in the group of 250 to 300 seropositive cohort members. Every donor gave a peripheral blood sample, and the peripheral blood mononuclear cells from that sample were used for TCR beta sequencing. The Qiagen DNeasy Blood Extraction Kit was used to extract genomic DNA from the blood cell samples. The library was prepared using the immunoSEQ multiplex PCR assay. For the multiplex PCR, a mixture combining 60 forward primers for TCR Vbeta segments and 13 reverse primers for TCR Jbeta segments was used. The CDR3 region of rearranged TCR beta genes was amplified from genomic DNA by a multiplex PCR assay. Amplified TCR beta libraries were sequenced as 87-base-pair reads on the Illumina HiSeq System. Regarding the original processing steps: A later analysis tallied some 79 million unique TCR beta chains across the 666 repertoires, and about 10 million of those chains were shared by two or more donors. Raw reads were error-corrected and collapsed into unique sequences by a nearest-neighbor algorithm in which closely related sequences were merged to remove PCR and sequencing errors. V, D and J gene segments were assigned by aligning CDR3 sequences to IMGT reference sequences. For a sequence to be retained, a match of at least six nucleotides to both a V gene segment and a J gene segment was required. Rearrangements were classified as productive when the CDR3 lacked stop codons and remained in frame with V and J, and all other rearrangements were classified as non-productive. CDR3 was defined according to IMGT convention as the region running from the second conserved V-encoded cysteine to the conserved J-encoded phenylalanine. The earlier analysis of about 590 of the donors excluded sequences that lacked an unambiguous match to a single V gene segment. An earlier analysis of roughly 590 of the donors called V segments functional above 56.7% productive rearrangements and segregating when the between-donor standard deviation exceeded 5%. A statistical classification framework was built for diagnosing cytomegalovirus status from the catalog of TCR beta chain sequences. In a later analysis, V and J genes were assigned by comparing TCR nucleotide sequences against IMGT/GENE-DB human TR gene sequences. In a later analysis, CDR3 sequences and most-parsimonious VDJ recombination scenarios were assigned using the TCRdist pipeline. In a later analysis, each TCR beta chain was defined by its CDR3 amino acid sequence together with its V-gene family, and reads lacking a unique V-gene family were excluded. As a way to deal with suspected cross-contamination and a sequencing artifact, a later analysis dropped 640 or so nucleotide sequences that were highly shared and had low generation probability. For each public chain, a later analysis derived a clonal expansion index from normalized ranks of inferred template counts within each repertoire. A later analysis computed generation probabilities with a VDJ recombination model fitted to out-of-frame rearrangements, and checked the results against IGoR. In a later analysis, hypergeometric tests were used to score TCR-TCR, TCR-HLA and TCR-CMV co-occurrence, with a repertoire-size bias correction applied to TCR pairs. To estimate false discovery rates, a later analysis permuted the HLA or CMV assignments 20 times. In a later analysis, co-occurring TCRs were grouped with DBSCAN, and TCRdist sequence similarity was added when clustering was performed within HLA-allele-positive subsets. Repertoires with fewer than 30,000 or more than 120,000 public chains were left out of co-occurrence clustering, as were several repertoires with anomalous nucleotide sharing. The source is immuneACCESS, and TCRdb retained only in-frame sequences with V and J called. Part of the clones is not carried over; for the studies checked, unresolved V genes explain less than half of this, and the remainder is unexplained. V and J calls and clone size are those listed in that table; D and trimming were worked out from the DNA. This sample has 70,000 to 85,000 clones in its table, and roughly 64% of those were observed once. The top ten clonotypes cover roughly 5.6% of the sample.

A remark on this clone: Its binding antigen is unknown. Within one base of it there is no much larger clone, and no base qualities were kept.

The receptor was derived from a man under 40 in good health and CMV-seropositive. The sequenced sample was PBMCs.

The CDR3 protein is CAIGDNNYGYTF. The nucleotide sequence is given as TGTGCCATCGGGGACAATAACTATGGCTACACCTTC. The rearrangement combines TRBV10-3 with TRBJ1-2; TRBD1 is a possible D gene, resting on 6 matching bases. Spanning cysteine to phenylalanine, the CDR3 consists of 12 amino acids. Here the CDR3 DNA is all that survives: 36 bases in frame from base 1. CDR1 and CDR2 are read off the germline V gene as ENHRY and SYGVKD. The V end loses 8 bases and the J end loses 1 base, and a stretch of 8 bases separates them.